This is a list of T cell receptor beta chains from one sample in a study of CD8 T cells in Susac syndrome. TCRdb passed the immunoSEQ multiplex PCR reads through MiXCR, listing each CDR3 protein once. The sample lists about 73,000 distinct CDR3 sequences; about 95% were seen once. Sequencing was performed on CD8+ T cells from PBMCs. Receptors originate from a human donor with multiple sclerosis. Both conserved end residues are part of each CDR3. A D gene is named only where the DNA matches it firmly. Only part of the rows carry a size: once, few, many, or a class if the clone is expanded.

CDR3: CASSVGWGASTEAFF
DNA: TGTGCCAGCAGCGTAGGGTGGGGGGCCAGCACTGAAGCTTTCTTT
J: TRBJ1-1
size: NA
D: NA
V: TRBV9

CDR3: CASTSLRRRGEQYF
DNA: TGCGCCAGCACCTCATTGAGGCGCCGGGGGGAGCAGTACTTC
J: TRBJ2-7
size: NA
D: NA
V: TRBV23-1

CDR3: CAISEWGLSGGANVLTF
DNA: TGTGCCATCAGTGAATGGGGACTTAGCGGAGGGGCCAACGTCCTGACTTTC
J: TRBJ2-6
size: NA
D: NA
V: TRBV10-3

CDR3: CASKMGKNTEAFF
DNA: TGTGCCAGCAAAATGGGAAAAAACACTGAAGCTTTCTTT
J: TRBJ1-1
size: NA
D: NA
V: TRBV2

CDR3: CASSEGGAEQFF
DNA: TGTGCCAGCAGTGAAGGGGGGGCTGAGCAGTTCTTC
J: TRBJ2-1
size: NA
D: NA
V: TRBV25-1

CDR3: CASSPTTREGTDTQYF
DNA: TGTGCCAGCAGTCCAACCACGAGGGAGGGAACAGATACGCAGTATTTT
J: TRBJ2-3
size: NA
D: TRBD2
V: TRBV27

CDR3: CASSLKVVNQPQHF
DNA: TGTGCCAGCAGTTTAAAGGTGGTCAATCAGCCCCAGCATTTT
J: TRBJ1-5
size: NA
D: NA
V: TRBV12-3/TRBV12-4

CDR3: CASSSQAGVRYEQYF
DNA: TGTGCCAGCAGCTCCCAAGCGGGAGTGAGGTACGAGCAGTACTTC
J: TRBJ2-7
size: NA
D: TRBD2
V: TRBV7-9

CDR3: CASSRGKTGLGQPQHF
DNA: TGTGCCAGCAGCCGAGGGAAGACAGGGCTTGGTCAGCCCCAGCATTTT
J: TRBJ1-5
size: once
D: TRBD1
V: TRBV3-1

CDR3: CASSREGTSQPQHF
DNA: TGTGCCAGCAGCCGAGAGGGGACTAGTCAGCCCCAGCATTTT
J: TRBJ1-5
size: NA
D: NA
V: TRBV16

CDR3: CASRPALDSEAFF
DNA: TGTGCCAGCAGGCCTGCCTTGGACTCTGAAGCTTTCTTT
J: TRBJ1-1
size: NA
D: NA
V: TRBV12-3/TRBV12-4

CDR3: CASKLGGNNEQFF
DNA: TGTGCCAGTAAGCTGGGAGGGAACAATGAGCAGTTCTTC
J: TRBJ2-1
size: NA
D: TRBD2
V: TRBV19

CDR3: CATSPDDGAETQYF
DNA: TGTGCCACCAGCCCAGATGACGGGGCCGAGACCCAGTACTTC
J: TRBJ2-5
size: once
D: NA
V: TRBV15

CDR3: CASSIGSGIGTEAFF
DNA: TGTGCCAGTAGTATAGGATCGGGGATCGGCACTGAAGCTTTCTTT
J: TRBJ1-1
size: NA
D: NA
V: TRBV19

CDR3: CASSLPGFHKNGYTF
DNA: TGTGCCAGCAGCTTACCAGGGTTCCACAAAAATGGCTACACCTTC
J: TRBJ1-2
size: NA
D: NA
V: TRBV7-8

CDR3: CASSDWVGQGSMDTEAFF
DNA: TGTGCCAGCAGCGATTGGGTGGGACAGGGGAGTATGGACACTGAAGCTTTCTTT
J: TRBJ1-1
size: NA
D: TRBD1
V: TRBV7-3

CDR3: CASSVGGFTEAFF
DNA: TGTGCCAGCAGCGTAGGGGGTTTCACTGAAGCTTTCTTT
J: TRBJ1-1
size: NA
D: NA
V: TRBV9

CDR3: CASIAGTGLNTEAFF
DNA: TGCGCCAGCATAGCCGGGACAGGGCTGAACACTGAAGCTTTCTTT
J: TRBJ1-1
size: NA
D: TRBD1
V: TRBV5-1

CDR3: CASSLGSRANTEAFF
DNA: TGTGCCAGCAGCTTAGGGAGTAGGGCTAACACTGAAGCTTTCTTT
J: TRBJ1-1
size: NA
D: NA
V: TRBV7-8

CDR3: CASNLLGQSQYF
DNA: TGTGCCAGCAACCTACTCGGACAGAGTCAGTACTTC
J: TRBJ2-4
size: NA
D: NA
V: TRBV2

CDR3: CASSYTGTEAFF
DNA: TGTGCCAGCAGCTATACAGGGACTGAAGCTTTCTTT
J: TRBJ1-1
size: NA
D: NA
V: TRBV5-4

CDR3: CASSQRRMMDAFF
DNA: TGTGCCAGCAGCCAACGCAGGATGATGGACGCTTTCTTT
J: TRBJ1-1
size: NA
D: NA
V: TRBV14

CDR3: CASSVGSNQPQHF
DNA: TGTGCCAGCAGCGTAGGAAGCAATCAGCCCCAGCATTTT
J: TRBJ1-5
size: NA
D: NA
V: TRBV9

CDR3: CASSSPSRGPTYEQYF
DNA: TGTGCCAGCAGTTCCCCTTCCAGGGGCCCGACCTACGAGCAGTACTTC
J: TRBJ2-7
size: NA
D: NA
V: TRBV12-3/TRBV12-4

CDR3: CASSLEGGLAFNEQYF
DNA: TGTGCCAGCAGCTTAGAGGGCGGACTAGCGTTTAACGAGCAGTACTTC
J: TRBJ2-7
size: NA
D: TRBD2
V: TRBV7-9